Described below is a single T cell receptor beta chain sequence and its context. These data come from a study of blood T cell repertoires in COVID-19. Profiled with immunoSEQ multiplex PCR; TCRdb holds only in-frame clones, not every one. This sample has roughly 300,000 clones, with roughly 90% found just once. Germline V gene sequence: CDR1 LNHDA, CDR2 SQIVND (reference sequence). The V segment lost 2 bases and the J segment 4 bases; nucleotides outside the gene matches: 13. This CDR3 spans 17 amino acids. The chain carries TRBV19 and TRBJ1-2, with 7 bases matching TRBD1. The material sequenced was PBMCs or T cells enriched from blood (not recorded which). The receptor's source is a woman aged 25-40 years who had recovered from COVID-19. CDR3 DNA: TGTGCCAGTAGTATAAAGGGACAGACTCTCTTACTCTATGGCTACACCTTC. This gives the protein CASSIKGQTLLLYGYTF.